This T cell receptor beta chain was recorded in a study of blood T cell repertoires in COVID-19. The CDR3 sequence is 12 residues long. Germline-derived CDR1 and CDR2 are SEHNR and FQNEAQ (reference sequence). V was pared by 8 bases and J by 3 bases, with 11 bases between. Original data processing: Counts of nucleated cells, estimated from reference gene primer amplification, were obtained. Clones were sequenced by immunoSEQ multiplex PCR, and TCRdb holds only the in-frame ones, with some missing. V, J and clone size are taken as reported in that table, and D and trimming were inferred from the DNA itself. The profile covers approximately 54,000 clones, with about 87% appearing a single time and less than 4% taken by the ten largest. In this sample, this clone turned up a few times.

This clonotype was sampled from a man aged 50 or older with acute or convalescent COVID-19. This sequence joins TRBV7-9 and TRBJ2-7, with a weak D call TRBD2 (6 bases). The source material was peripheral blood. The CDR3 region is CASRGAHYEQYF. The CDR3 DNA reads TGTGCCAGCCGCGGGGCGCACTACGAGCAGTACTTC.